Ten or more counts support the clone carrying this T cell receptor beta chain. This specimen comes from a study of low-dose radiotherapy and immunotherapy resistance in tumors. About the study: Aspirin 300 mg, taken orally and daily, was given to patients for four cycles from cycle 1 day 1.

TRAV- and TRBV-specific primers, spanning alpha and beta chains, primed first-strand cDNA. Amplification, which lasted about 20 PCR cycles, used a constant-region primer and V-primer adapter to amplify TCRs. TCRdb reprocessed the reads via MiXCR and lists one record per CDR3 protein. The sample yields 55,000 to 65,000 distinct CDR3 sequences, 26% seen once. The CDR3 covers 15 residues. Germline CDR1 and CDR2: MNHEY and SVGEGT. Trimming at V came to 4 bases and at J to 7 bases, leaving 8 bases not matched to a gene. The time point denotes: before trial treatment. The sample was PBMCs, taken before treatment. This chain connects TRBV6-2 or TRBV6-3 to TRBJ2-3; 10 nucleotides align to TRBD1. The clonotype originates from a male donor with rectosigmoid adenocarcinoma. The CDR3 spells CASSSPGQGGHTQYF. CDR3 nucleotide sequence: TGTGCCAGCAGTTCCCCTGGACAGGGGGGGCATACGCAGTATTTT.